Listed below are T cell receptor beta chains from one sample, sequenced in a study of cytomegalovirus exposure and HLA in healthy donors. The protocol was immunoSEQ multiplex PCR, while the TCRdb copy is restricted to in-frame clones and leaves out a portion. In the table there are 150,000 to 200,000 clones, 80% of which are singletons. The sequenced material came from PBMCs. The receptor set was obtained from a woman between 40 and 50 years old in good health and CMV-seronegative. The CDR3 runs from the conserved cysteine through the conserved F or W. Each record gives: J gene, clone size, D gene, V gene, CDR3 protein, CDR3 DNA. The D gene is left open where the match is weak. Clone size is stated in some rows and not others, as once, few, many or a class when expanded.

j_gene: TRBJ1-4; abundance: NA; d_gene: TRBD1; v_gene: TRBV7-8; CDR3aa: CASSLGTVKNEKLFF; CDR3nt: TGTGCCAGCAGCTTGGGGACAGTCAAGAATGAAAAACTGTTTTTT
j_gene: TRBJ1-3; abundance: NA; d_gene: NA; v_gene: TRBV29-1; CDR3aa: CSVLGAGGNTIYF; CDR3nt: TGCAGCGTTCTAGGGGCAGGAGGAAACACCATATATTTT
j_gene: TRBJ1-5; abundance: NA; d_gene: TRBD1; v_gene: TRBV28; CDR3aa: CASSRTGLNQPQHF; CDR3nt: TGTGCCAGCAGCCGGACAGGCCTCAATCAGCCCCAGCATTTT
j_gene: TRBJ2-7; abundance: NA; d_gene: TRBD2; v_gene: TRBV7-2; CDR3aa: CASSLEGTSGAYEQYF; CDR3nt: TGTGCCAGCAGCTTAGAGGGGACTAGCGGAGCCTACGAGCAGTACTTC
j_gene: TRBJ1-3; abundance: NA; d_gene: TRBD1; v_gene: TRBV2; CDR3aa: CASKTTGYAYTIYF; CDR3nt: TGTGCCAGTAAAACGACAGGGTACGCGTACACCATATATTTT
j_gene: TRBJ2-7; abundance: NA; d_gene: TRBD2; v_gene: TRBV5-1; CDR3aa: CASSGGAGGAYEQYF; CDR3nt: TGCGCCAGCAGCGGGGGGGCGGGGGGCGCTTACGAGCAGTACTTC
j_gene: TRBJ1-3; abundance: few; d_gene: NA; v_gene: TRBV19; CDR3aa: CASSIDRGQWNSGNTIYF; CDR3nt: TGTGCCAGTAGTATAGATCGCGGACAGTGGAACTCTGGAAACACCATATATTTT
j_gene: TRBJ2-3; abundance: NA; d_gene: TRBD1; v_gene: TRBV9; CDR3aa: CASSSRQGGPDTQYF; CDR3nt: TGTGCCAGCAGCTCCAGACAGGGGGGGCCAGATACGCAGTATTTT
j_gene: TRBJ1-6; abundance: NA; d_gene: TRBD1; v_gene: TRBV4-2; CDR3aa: CASSQRSGTGSSPLHF; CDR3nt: TGTGCCAGCAGCCAACGGTCCGGGACAGGGTCCTCACCCCTCCACTTT
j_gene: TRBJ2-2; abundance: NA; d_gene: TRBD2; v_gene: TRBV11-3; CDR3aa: CASSWTSGNTGELFF; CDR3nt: TGTGCCAGCAGCTGGACTAGCGGGAACACCGGGGAGCTGTTTTTT
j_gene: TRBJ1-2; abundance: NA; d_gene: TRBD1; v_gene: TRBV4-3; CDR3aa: CASSQVGGQPLYGYTF; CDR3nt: TGCGCCAGCAGCCAAGTAGGGGGACAGCCGCTCTATGGCTACACCTTC
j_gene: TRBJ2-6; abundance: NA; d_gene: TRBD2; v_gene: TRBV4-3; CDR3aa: CASSQDRGAGANVLTF; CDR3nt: TGCGCCAGCAGCCAAGATCGGGGGGCTGGGGCCAACGTCCTGACTTTC
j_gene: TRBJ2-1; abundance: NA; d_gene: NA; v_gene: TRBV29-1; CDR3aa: CSVAQKLAVYNEQFF; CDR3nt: TGCAGCGTTGCCCAAAAACTAGCCGTGTACAATGAGCAGTTCTTC
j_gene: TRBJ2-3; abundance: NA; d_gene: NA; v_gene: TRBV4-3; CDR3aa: CASSVGRGPDTQYF; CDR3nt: TGCGCCAGCAGCGTTGGGCGAGGGCCGGATACGCAGTATTTT
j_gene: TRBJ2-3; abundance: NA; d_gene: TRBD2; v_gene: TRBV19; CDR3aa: CASSAKLAGATGDTQYF; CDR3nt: TGTGCCAGTAGTGCAAAACTAGCGGGGGCGACAGGAGATACGCAGTATTTT
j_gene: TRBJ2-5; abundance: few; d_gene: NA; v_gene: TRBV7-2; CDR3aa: CASSLLGAVQETQYF; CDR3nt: TGTGCCAGCAGCTTATTAGGAGCGGTCCAAGAGACCCAGTACTTC
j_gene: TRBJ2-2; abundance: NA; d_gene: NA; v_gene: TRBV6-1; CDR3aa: CASSVDYGEGELFF; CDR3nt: TGTGCCAGCAGCGTCGATTATGGGGAGGGGGAGCTGTTTTTT
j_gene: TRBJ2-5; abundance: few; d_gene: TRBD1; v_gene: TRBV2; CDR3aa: CASSDGTGVETQYF; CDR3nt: TGTGCCAGCAGTGACGGGACAGGGGTGGAGACCCAGTACTTC
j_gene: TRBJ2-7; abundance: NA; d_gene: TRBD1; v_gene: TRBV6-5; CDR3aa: CASSYVRDSSYEQYF; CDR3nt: TGTGCCAGCAGTTACGTGAGGGACAGCTCCTACGAGCAGTACTTC
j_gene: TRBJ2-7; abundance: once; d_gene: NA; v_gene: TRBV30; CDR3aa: CAWSVPEDYEQYF; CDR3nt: TGTGCCTGGAGTGTACCCGAGGATTACGAGCAGTACTTC
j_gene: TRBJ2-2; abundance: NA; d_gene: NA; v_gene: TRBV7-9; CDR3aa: CASSLRRNDAGELFF; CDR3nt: TGTGCCAGCAGCCTCAGGAGGAACGACGCCGGGGAGCTGTTTTTT
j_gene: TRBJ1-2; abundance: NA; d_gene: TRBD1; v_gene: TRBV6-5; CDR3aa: CASSTSTGSYGYTF; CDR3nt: TGTGCCAGCAGCACCTCGACAGGGAGCTATGGCTACACCTTC